This entry describes one T cell receptor beta chain. Its specificity is unknown. This entry comes from a study of T cell responses to AZD1222 COVID-19 vaccine. Study results and caveats: When two AZD1222 doses had been given, Spike-specific TCR breadth and depth rose. Spike regions recognized by vaccine-associated CD4 TCRs spanned the protein, led by 160-218 and 743-854. Scientists sampled the repertoires only once the peak T cell response had passed. It should be noted that donors were predominantly white British and more often female, and clonal diversity was possibly underestimated.

Assay: immunoSEQ multiplex PCR; the TCRdb copy retains only in-frame clones and omits some. The table has 130,000 or so clones, roughly 85% seen once. J gave up 8 bases and V 7 bases, and 17 bases lay outside the gene matches. The CDR3 sequence is 16 residues long. The germline V gene has CDR1 SGHTS and CDR2 YDEGEE. This sample comprised peripheral blood, obtained 28 days after the second dose of the MenACWY control vaccine. The clonotype comes from an adult who received the MenACWY meningococcal vaccine as a control. The gene calls are TRBV5-8 and TRBJ2-1, with 8 positions matching TRBD1. The CDR3 protein is CASLNDRGRGGYEQFF. The CDR3 coding sequence is TGTGCCAGCCTCAATGACAGGGGCCGCGGAGGCTATGAGCAGTTCTTC.